The entry below describes one TCR beta chain. The source of the sample is a study of PD-L1 blockade in urothelial cancer. The protocol was immunoSEQ multiplex PCR, while the TCRdb copy is restricted to in-frame clones and leaves out a portion. The sample shows 95,000 to 150,000 clones, about 83% of them seen only once. The CDR3 loop spans 13 amino acids. From germline, CDR1 is SGHVS and CDR2 FQNEAQ. The V end was cut by 8 bases, the J end by 5 bases, with 12 bases between. Indicated time point: peripheral blood 6 weeks after treatment start. This clonotype was obtained from a man between 45 and 60 years old with urothelial cancer. This material consisted of PBMCs, taken around atezolizumab (anti-PD-L1) treatment. This chain links TRBV7-8 with TRBJ2-2, with D unclear. This CDR3 reads CASRLQTTGELFF. In DNA form, the CDR3 reads TGTGCCAGCCGACTCCAGACGACCGGGGAGCTGTTTTTT.